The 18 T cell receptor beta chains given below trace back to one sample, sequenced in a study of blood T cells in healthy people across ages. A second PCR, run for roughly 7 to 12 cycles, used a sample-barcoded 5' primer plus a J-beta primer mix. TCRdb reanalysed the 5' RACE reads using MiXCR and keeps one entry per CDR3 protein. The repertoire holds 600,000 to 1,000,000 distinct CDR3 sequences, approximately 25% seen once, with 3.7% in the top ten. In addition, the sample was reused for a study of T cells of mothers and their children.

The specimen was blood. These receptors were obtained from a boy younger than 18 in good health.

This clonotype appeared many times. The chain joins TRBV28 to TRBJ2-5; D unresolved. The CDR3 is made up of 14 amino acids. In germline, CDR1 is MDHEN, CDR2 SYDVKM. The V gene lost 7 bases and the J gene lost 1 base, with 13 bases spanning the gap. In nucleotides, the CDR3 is TGTGCCAGCAACCCCGGACGGTTCCAAGAGACCCAGTACTTC. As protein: CASNPGRFQETQYF.

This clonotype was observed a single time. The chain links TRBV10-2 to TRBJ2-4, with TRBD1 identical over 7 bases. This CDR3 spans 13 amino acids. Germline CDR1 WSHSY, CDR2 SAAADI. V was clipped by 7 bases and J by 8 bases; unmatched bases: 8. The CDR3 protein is CASTLTGDDIQYF. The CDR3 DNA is TGCGCCAGCACCTTAACAGGGGATGACATTCAGTACTTC.

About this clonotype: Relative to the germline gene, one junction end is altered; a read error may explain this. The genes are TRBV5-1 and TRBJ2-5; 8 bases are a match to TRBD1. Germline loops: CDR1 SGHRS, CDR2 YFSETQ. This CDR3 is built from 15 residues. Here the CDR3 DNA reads TGCACCAGCAGCTTGGCACAGGGGGTTCAGGAGACCCAGTACTTC. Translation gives CTSSLAQGVQETQYF.

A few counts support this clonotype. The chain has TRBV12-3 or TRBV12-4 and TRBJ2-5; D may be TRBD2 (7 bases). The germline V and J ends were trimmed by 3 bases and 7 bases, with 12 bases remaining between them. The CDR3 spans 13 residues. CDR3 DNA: TGTGCCAGCAGTTTCGAGGGAGGGGGGACCCAGTACTTC. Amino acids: CASSFEGGGTQYF.

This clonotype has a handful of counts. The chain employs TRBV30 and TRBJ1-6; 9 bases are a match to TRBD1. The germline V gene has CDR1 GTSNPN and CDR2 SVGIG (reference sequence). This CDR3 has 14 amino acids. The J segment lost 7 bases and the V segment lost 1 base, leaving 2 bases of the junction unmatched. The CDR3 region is CAWSGGTGNSPLHF. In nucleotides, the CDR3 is TGTGCCTGGAGTGGGGGGACAGGGAATTCACCCCTCCACTTT.

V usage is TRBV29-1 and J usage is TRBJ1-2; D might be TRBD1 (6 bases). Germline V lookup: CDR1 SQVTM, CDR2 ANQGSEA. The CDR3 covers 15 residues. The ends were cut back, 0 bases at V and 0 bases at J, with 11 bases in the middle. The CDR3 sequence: CSVEDRGLSNYGYTF. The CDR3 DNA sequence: TGCAGCGTTGAAGATCGGGGGCTCTCTAACTATGGCTACACCTTC.

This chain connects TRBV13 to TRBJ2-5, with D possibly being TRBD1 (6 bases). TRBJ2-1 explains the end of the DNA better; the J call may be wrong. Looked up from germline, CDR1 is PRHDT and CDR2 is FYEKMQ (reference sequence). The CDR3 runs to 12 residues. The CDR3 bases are TGTGCCAGCAGCTTTAACAGGGTCGAGCAGTTCTTC. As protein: CASSFNRVEQFF.

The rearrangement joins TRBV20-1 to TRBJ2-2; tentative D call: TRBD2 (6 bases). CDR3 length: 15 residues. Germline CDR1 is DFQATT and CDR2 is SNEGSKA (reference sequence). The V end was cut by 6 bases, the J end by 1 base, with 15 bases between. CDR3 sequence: CSAQDGGKNTGELFF. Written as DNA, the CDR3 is TGCAGTGCCCAGGATGGGGGGAAGAACACCGGGGAGCTGTTTTTT.

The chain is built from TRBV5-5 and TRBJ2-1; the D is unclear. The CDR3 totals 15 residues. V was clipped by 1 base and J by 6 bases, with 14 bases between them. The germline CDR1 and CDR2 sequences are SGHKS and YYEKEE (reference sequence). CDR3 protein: CASSLRAESFNEQFF. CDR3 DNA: TGTGCCAGCAGCTTGAGGGCTGAGTCTTTCAATGAGCAGTTCTTC.

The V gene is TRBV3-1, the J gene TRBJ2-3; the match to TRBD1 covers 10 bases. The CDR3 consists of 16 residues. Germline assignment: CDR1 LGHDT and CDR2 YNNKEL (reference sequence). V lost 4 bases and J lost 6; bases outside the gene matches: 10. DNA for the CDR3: TGTGCCAGCAGCCCTCTGGGGACAGGGGCCGGGGATACGCAGTATTTT. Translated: CASSPLGTGAGDTQYF.

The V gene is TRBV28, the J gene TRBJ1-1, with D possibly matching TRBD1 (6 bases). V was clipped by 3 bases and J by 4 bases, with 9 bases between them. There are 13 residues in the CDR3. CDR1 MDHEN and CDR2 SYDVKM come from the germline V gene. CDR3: CASSLNRATEAFF. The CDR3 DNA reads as TGTGCCAGCAGTTTGAACAGGGCCACTGAAGCTTTCTTT. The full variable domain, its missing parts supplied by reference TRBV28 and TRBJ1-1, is DVKVTQSSRYLVKRTGEKVFLECVQDMDHENMFWYRQDPGLGLRLIYFSYDVKMKEKGDIPEGYSVSREKKERFSLILESASTNQTSMYLCASSLNRATEAFFGQGTRLTVV.

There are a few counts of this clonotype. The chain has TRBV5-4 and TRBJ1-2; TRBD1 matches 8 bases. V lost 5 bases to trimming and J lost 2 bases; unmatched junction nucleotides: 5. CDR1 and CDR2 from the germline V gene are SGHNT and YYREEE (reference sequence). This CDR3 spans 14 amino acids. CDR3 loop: CASSPDRVNYGYTF. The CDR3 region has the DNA TGTGCCAGCAGTCCGGACAGGGTGAACTATGGCTACACCTTC.

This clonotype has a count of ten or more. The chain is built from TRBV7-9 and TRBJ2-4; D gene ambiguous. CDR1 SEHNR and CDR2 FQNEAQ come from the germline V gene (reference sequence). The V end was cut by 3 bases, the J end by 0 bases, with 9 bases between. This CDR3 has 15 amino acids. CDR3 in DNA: TGTGCCAGCAGCTTGGACGGAAGAGCCAAAAACATTCAGTACTTC. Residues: CASSLDGRAKNIQYF.

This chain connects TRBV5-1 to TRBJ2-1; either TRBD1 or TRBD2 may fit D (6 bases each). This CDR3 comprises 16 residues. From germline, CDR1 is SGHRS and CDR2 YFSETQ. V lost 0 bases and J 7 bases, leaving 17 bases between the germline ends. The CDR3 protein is CASSLVGGSLGNEQFF. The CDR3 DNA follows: TGCGCCAGCAGCTTGGTGGGGGGCAGCCTTGGGAATGAGCAGTTCTTC.

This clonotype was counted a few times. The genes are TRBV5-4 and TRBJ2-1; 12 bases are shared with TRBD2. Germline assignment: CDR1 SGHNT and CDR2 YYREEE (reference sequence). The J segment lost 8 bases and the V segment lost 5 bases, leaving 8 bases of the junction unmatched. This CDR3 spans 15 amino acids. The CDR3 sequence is CASSDRTSGTHEQFF. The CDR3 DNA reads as TGTGCCAGCAGTGATCGGACTAGCGGGACCCATGAGCAGTTCTTC.

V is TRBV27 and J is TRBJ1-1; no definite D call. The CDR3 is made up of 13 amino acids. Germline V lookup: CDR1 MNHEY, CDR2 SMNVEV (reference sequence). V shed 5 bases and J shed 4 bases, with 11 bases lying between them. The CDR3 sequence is CASSVGMGTEAFF. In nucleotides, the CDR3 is TGTGCCAGCAGTGTAGGGATGGGCACTGAAGCTTTCTTT.

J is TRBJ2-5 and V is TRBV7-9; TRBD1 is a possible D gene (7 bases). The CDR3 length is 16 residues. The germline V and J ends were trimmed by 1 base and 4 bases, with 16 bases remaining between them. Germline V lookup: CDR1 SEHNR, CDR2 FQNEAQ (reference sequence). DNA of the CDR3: TGTGCCAGCAGCTTAGATCCAGGGGGGATTGGAGAGACCCAGTACTTC. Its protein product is CASSLDPGGIGETQYF. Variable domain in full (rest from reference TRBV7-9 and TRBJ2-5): DTGVSQNPRHKITKRGQNVTFRCDPISEHNRLYWYRQTLGQGPEFLTYFQNEAQLEKSRLLSDRFSAERPKGSFSTLEIQRTEQGDSAMYLCASSLDPGGIGETQYFGPGTRLLVL.

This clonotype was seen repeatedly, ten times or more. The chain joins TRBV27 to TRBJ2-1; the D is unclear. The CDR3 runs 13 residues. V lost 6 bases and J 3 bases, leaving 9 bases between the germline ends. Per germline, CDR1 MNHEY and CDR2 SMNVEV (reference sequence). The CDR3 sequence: CASSSSGYNEQFF. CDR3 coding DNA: TGTGCCAGCAGCTCATCCGGCTACAATGAGCAGTTCTTC.